The sample holds a few counts of the clone carrying this TCR beta chain. Its antigen is not known. In germline, CDR1 is KGHDR, CDR2 SFDVKD. The ends were cut back, 4 bases at V and 6 bases at J, with 19 bases in the middle. The CDR3 length is 16 residues. The data belong to a study of T cells in Graves' hyperthyroidism and ophthalmopathy. The study left out patients who had uncontrolled infection, other autoimmune disease, pregnancy or lactation. The PBMCs had their origin in about 9.7 ml of fresh peripheral blood. TCR beta CDR3 sequences were amplified from RNA transcripts. The HTBI set primed first-round TCR CDR3 RT-PCR. Each CDR3 protein is one row after TCRdb ran MiXCR on the multiplex PCR reads. Of hundreds of thousands of distinct CDR3 sequences detected, approximately 40% appear once; the ten largest clones hold about a third. Notes on the study in general: Ophthalmopathy stood apart from stable hyperthyroidism in a 13 V-J model.

The rearrangement uses TRBV24-1 and TRBJ2-3; D is perhaps TRBD1 (6 bases). Input material: blood. This receptor was obtained from a woman aged 40 to 55 with Graves' hyperthyroidism. As DNA, the CDR3 is TGTGCCACCAGTGACAGTGACAGGTCGTCGGTTGATACGCAGTATTTT. Its protein product is CATSDSDRSSVDTQYF.